Given below is one TCR beta chain in context. Its antigen is not known. This sample stems from a study of cytomegalovirus exposure and HLA in healthy donors. The study, taken as a whole, reports: TRBV6-2, TRBV6-3 and some other V segments were excluded as indistinguishable. It was in a later analysis that TCR association rates were seen to vary by HLA locus, highest for DRB1 and lowest for HLA-C.

The PCR had 60 Vbeta and 13 Jbeta primers. Sequenced by immunoSEQ multiplex PCR; TCRdb stores in-frame clones only, minus some. Counted here are around 150,000 clones, roughly 80% occurring once; the ten biggest clones make up 4.3%. Germline assignment: CDR1 MDHEN and CDR2 SYDVKM. This CDR3 has 16 residues. Trimming removed 5 bases from V and 1 base from J; junction bases left unmatched: 7. This chain links TRBV28 with TRBJ2-7, with TRBD2 identical over 11 bases. This TCR was recovered from a man aged 35 to 55 in good health and CMV-seronegative. Material: PBMCs. The CDR3 DNA follows: TGTGCCAGCAGTGCCACCGGGACTAGCGGATCCTACGAGCAGTACTTC. Residues: CASSATGTSGSYEQYF.